This entry features one TCR beta chain sequence. The sample holds one count of this clonotype. What this receptor recognizes is not known. The sample belongs to a study of alternative splicing in chronic myeloid leukemia remission (dated by TCRdb to the early 2020s). About the study as a whole: Remission specimens from the trials were collected at major or complete molecular response, at 12 or 24 months of TKI therapy. RNA sequencing was used to profile peripheral blood obtained from chronic-phase CML patients at diagnosis and at remission, and the resulting profiles were compared with those of healthy donors. The RESIST (imatinib), ENESTxtnd (nilotinib) and PINNACLE (nilotinib plus pegylated interferon) trials supplied about 9 diagnostic specimens along with matched remission specimens. Median ages were 54 years at diagnosis, around 59 at remission and around 35 for healthy controls. Total leukocytes from peripheral blood collected in EDTA were used as the trial diagnostic specimens. The French Persistem study contributed nine CML samples, of which seven were diagnostic and two were matched remission samples. Female/male counts were 11/5 for diagnosis samples, 8/3 for remission samples and 2/4 for controls. Total RNA was extracted with Trizol from peripheral blood mononuclear cells of diagnosis, remission and control samples. Broader findings and caveats from the paper: Blood cell composition at remission was reconfigured to resemble lymphoid cell-enriched normal controls. Strong differences in blood cell composition were observed between timepoints, with a shift from myeloid progenitor enrichment at diagnosis to mature lymphoid enrichment at remission.

Looking up the germline V gene yields CDR1 KGHDR and CDR2 SFDVKD. Reading from cysteine to phenylalanine, the CDR3 counts 14 amino acids. No DNA sequence is on record. What this sample's time point label stands for: major or complete molecular response after front-line TKI therapy. Fewer than 20 CML patients made up the patient cohort, and matched post-remission samples were obtained for some of these patients. Library generation was performed with bulk RNA-seq. The TruSeq Stranded RNA sample prep kit was used to generate libraries of poly-A-enriched mRNA from an input of approximately 0.94 ug total RNA. Each sample was sequenced in triplicate using paired-end sequencing on a HiSeq 2500. A read length of 125 nucleotides per mate was used for RNA-seq. The authors' analysis ran thus. Reads were trimmed and aligned to hg38 using STAR v2.7, and quality control was done with FASTQC, RSeQC and multiqc. Salmon 0.14.1 was used to quantify gene expression levels as transcripts per million (TPM). Principal component analysis suggested that transcriptomic profiles were not driven by trial, library batch, sequencing batch, treatment regimen or sex. Reprocessed by TCRdb, the reads give a single entry per CDR3 protein sequence, without DNA. None of the V and J calls come from the authors' own analysis; TCRdb made them. In this sample the table shows around 300 distinct CDR3 sequences, roughly 90% of which occur a single time. The top ten clones comprise approximately 35% of the sample.

Here the chain combines TRBV24-1 and TRBJ1-1. This specimen consisted of PBMCs or total blood leukocytes (not recorded which), obtained during remission. This receptor was identified in an adult with chronic myeloid leukemia. For the CDR3, the sequence is CATSEGGKATEAFF.